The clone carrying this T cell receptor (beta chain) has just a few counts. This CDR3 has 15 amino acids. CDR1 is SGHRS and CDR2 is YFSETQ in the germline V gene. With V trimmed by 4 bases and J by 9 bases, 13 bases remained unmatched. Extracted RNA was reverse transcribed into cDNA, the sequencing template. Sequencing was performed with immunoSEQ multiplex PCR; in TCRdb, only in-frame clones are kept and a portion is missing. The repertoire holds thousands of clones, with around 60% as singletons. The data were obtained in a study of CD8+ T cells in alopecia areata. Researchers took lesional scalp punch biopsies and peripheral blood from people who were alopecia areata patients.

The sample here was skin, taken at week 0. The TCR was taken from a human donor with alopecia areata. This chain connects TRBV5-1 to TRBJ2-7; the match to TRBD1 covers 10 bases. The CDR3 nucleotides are TGCGCCAGCAGCCAGGACAGGGGGGACGGCCGGGGGCAGTACTTC. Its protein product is CASSQDRGDGRGQYF.